These 10 T cell receptor beta chains originate from one sample sequenced in a study of shared clonotypes between healthy human individuals. Here immunoSEQ multiplex PCR was the method, and the copy in TCRdb shows in-frame clones only, minus some. The sample contains 2 million or so clones, 90% to 95% of which appear only once. Sequenced input: naive CD4+ T cells sorted from blood. As for subset: CD45RA+ positively selected. These receptors were collected from a man in his late teens or twenties in good health.

As for this clone: Other DNA sequences within the sample encode an identical CDR3. V gene TRBV2 combines with J gene TRBJ2-1; no reliable D call. The germline CDR1 and CDR2 sequences are SNHLY and FYNNEI. The ends were cut back, 0 bases at V and 12 bases at J, with 6 bases in the middle. The CDR3 covers 11 residues. CDR3 DNA: TGTGCCAGCAGTGAAGCGCTCGGGCAGTTCTTC. It specifies CASSEALGQFF.

The chain joins TRBV4-1 to TRBJ1-5, with D perhaps matching TRBD1 (6 bases). This CDR3 has 16 residues. The germline CDR1 and CDR2 sequences are MGHRA and YSYEKL. V lost 1 base, J lost 2 bases, and 12 bases lay in between. CDR3 DNA: TGCGCCAGCAGCCAAGTCTCGGGGGCCGGCAATCAGCCCCAGCATTTT. This sequence encodes CASSQVSGAGNQPQHF.

The chain uses TRBV7-9 and TRBJ2-7, with D uncertain. This CDR3 region has 13 residues. V dropped 7 bases and J dropped 2 bases, with 12 bases sitting between them. Germline CDR1 SEHNR, CDR2 FQNEAQ (reference sequence). CDR3 bases: TGTGCCAGCACCTTGGGGTTTACCTACGAGCAGTACTTC. The encoded protein is CASTLGFTYEQYF.

This clone was found once. The J gene is TRBJ1-1, the V gene TRBV7-9; 8 bases align to TRBD1. V trimming: 6 bases; J trimming: 1 base; junction bases outside the gene matches: 4. The CDR3 loop spans 14 amino acids. Germline-derived CDR1 and CDR2 are SEHNR and FQNEAQ (reference sequence). The CDR3 protein is CASRTGQENTEAFF. CDR3 in DNA: TGTGCCAGCAGGACGGGACAGGAGAACACTGAAGCTTTCTTT. Full variable domain (outside the CDR3, taken from reference TRBV7-9 and TRBJ1-1): DTGVSQNPRHKITKRGQNVTFRCDPISEHNRLYWYRQTLGQGPEFLTYFQNEAQLEKSRLLSDRFSAERPKGSFSTLEIQRTEQGDSAMYLCASRTGQENTEAFFGQGTRLTVV.

This sequence joins TRBV5-1 and TRBJ2-5, with D perhaps matching TRBD1 (5 bases). Germline CDR1 SGHRS, CDR2 YFSETQ. Deletions cut 3 bases from V and 2 bases from J, with 14 bases between. The CDR3 is 15 amino acids. The CDR3 nucleotides are TGCGCCAGCAGCTCCAGCATGGGGCAGCAAGAGACCCAGTACTTC. Translation gives CASSSSMGQQETQYF.

The rearrangement uses TRBV10-3 and TRBJ1-4, with 7 bases matching TRBD1. The CDR3 has 15 amino acids. The junction had 6 bases not matched to a gene; V was cut back by 0 bases and J by 8 bases. Per germline, CDR1 ENHRY and CDR2 SYGVKD. The CDR3 DNA reads as TGTGCCATCAGTGAGTCTACAGGGGTCCAAGAAAAACTGTTTTTT. Translating gives CAISESTGVQEKLFF.

The gene calls are TRBV7-2 and TRBJ2-2, with 9 positions matching TRBD2. The V gene end was trimmed by 3 bases and the J gene end by 6 bases; junction bases not matched to a gene: 5. Germline V gene sequence: CDR1 SGHTA, CDR2 FQGNSA. The CDR3 has 15 residues. This chain's CDR3 is CASSFVSGSPGELFF. The CDR3 region has the DNA TGTGCCAGCAGCTTTGTTAGCGGGAGTCCCGGGGAGCTGTTTTTT.

The CDR3 spells CASTAGVYGYTF. CDR3 DNA: TGTGCCAGCACCGCAGGCGTCTATGGCTACACCTTC. The J gene is TRBJ1-2, the V gene TRBV5-6; the D is unclear. This CDR3 region has 12 residues. V was pared by 6 bases and J by 4 bases, with 10 bases between. CDR1 is SGHDT and CDR2 is YYEEEE in the germline V gene.

The chain has TRBV5-6 and TRBJ2-5, with TRBD1 identical over 7 bases. The ends lost 4 bases at V and 1 base at J; junction bases unmatched: 7. The germline V gene has CDR1 SGHDT and CDR2 YYEEEE. This CDR3 spans 15 amino acids. The CDR3 protein is CASSLKTGIQETQYF. In nucleotides, the CDR3 is TGTGCCAGCAGCCTGAAGACAGGGATCCAAGAGACCCAGTACTTC.

V and J are TRBV11-3 and TRBJ2-2; D is perhaps TRBD2 (6 bases). With 2 bases removed from V and 5 bases from J, the gap between germline ends came to 12 bases. The CDR3 runs 15 residues. Germline V CDR1 and CDR2: SGHNT, YENEEA. In DNA, the CDR3 is TGTGCCAGCAGCTTAAGGGCGGGGCCGACCGGGGAGCTGTTTTTT. Encoded protein: CASSLRAGPTGELFF.